This TCR beta chain was profiled in a study of control samples from healthy donors and cancer patients. The CDR3 has 14 amino acids. Germline-derived CDR1 and CDR2 are SGHKS and YYEKEE (reference sequence). V lost 3 bases to trimming and J lost 3 bases, with 13 bases between them. The data were produced by immunoSEQ multiplex PCR, yet TCRdb's version contains in-frame clones alone and is incomplete. Among 90,000 to 150,000 clones listed, approximately 88% were seen once. The clonotype was recovered from a man aged 50-60 years in good health. The V and J genes are TRBV5-5 and TRBJ2-7; D could derive from TRBD1 or TRBD2 (5 bases each). The sequenced sample was blood. Here the CDR3 reads CASSSTGLGYEQYF. The CDR3, as DNA: TGTGCCAGCAGCTCTACGGGGCTTGGCTACGAGCAGTACTTC. Full variable domain (remainder filled in from reference TRBV5-5 and TRBJ2-7): DAGVTQSPTHLIKTRGQQVTLRCSPISGHKSVSWYQQVLGQGPQFIFQYYEKEERGRGNFPDRFSARQFPNYSSELNVNALLLGDSALYLCASSSTGLGYEQYFGPGTRLTVT.